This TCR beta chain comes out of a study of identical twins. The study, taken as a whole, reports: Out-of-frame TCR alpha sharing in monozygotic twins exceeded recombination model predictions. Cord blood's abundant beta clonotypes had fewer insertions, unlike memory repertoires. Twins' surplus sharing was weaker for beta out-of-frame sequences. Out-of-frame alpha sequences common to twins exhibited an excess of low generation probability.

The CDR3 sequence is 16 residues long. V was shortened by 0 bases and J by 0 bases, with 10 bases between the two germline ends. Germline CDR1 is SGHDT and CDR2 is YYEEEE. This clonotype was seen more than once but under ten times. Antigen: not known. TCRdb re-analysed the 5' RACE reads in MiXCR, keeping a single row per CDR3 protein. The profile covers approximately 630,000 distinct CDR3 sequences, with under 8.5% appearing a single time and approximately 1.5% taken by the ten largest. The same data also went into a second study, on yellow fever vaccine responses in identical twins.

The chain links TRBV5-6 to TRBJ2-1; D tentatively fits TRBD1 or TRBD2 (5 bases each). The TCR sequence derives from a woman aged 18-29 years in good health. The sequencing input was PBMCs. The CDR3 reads CASSLARGLSYNEQFF. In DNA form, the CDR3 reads TGTGCCAGCAGCTTGGCCCGGGGCCTCTCCTACAATGAGCAGTTCTTC.